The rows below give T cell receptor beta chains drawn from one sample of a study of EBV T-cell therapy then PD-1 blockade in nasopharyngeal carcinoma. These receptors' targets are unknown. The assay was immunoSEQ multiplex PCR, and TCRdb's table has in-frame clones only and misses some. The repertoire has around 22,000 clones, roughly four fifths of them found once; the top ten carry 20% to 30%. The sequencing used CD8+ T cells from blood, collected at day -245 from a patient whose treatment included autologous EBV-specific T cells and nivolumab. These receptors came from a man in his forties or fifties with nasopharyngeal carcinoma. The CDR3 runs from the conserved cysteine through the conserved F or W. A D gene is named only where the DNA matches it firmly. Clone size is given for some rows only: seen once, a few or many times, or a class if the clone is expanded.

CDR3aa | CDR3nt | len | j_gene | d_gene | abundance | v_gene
CASSQNPRPDGRNYGYTF | TGTGCCAGCAGCCAAAATCCAAGACCGGACGGACGAAACTATGGCTACACCTTC | 18 | TRBJ1-2 | - | - | TRBV3-1/TRBV3-2
CVRSLTPGSCGNTIYF | TGTGTCAGAAGCTTAACCCCAGGGTCATGCGGAAACACCATATATTTT | 16 | TRBJ1-3 | - | - | TRBV7-5
CASSLVGGGRVETQYF | TGTGCCAGCAGCTTAGTTGGCGGGGGACGAGTCGAGACCCAGTACTTC | 16 | TRBJ2-5 | TRBD2 | - | TRBV7-2
CASSFSSPNTEAFF | TGCGCCAGCAGCTTCTCATCCCCGAACACTGAAGCTTTCTTT | 14 | TRBJ1-1 | - | - | TRBV5-1
CASSYYDRDNGYTF | TGTGCCAGCAGTTACTACGACAGGGACAATGGCTACACCTTC | 14 | TRBJ1-2 | TRBD1 | - | TRBV6-6
CASSLGRGRHEQYF | TGTGCCAGCAGCTTGGGCAGGGGGCGCCACGAGCAGTACTTC | 14 | TRBJ2-7 | TRBD1 | - | TRBV5-5
CASSRQESSYEQYF | TGTGCCAGCAGCCGACAGGAAAGCTCCTACGAGCAGTACTTC | 14 | TRBJ2-7 | - | few | TRBV7-9
CASTGQGPEAFF | TGTGCCAGCACAGGACAGGGTCCTGAAGCTTTCTTT | 12 | TRBJ1-1 | TRBD1 | once | TRBV5-4
CASSRDRGRENTEAFF | TGTGCCAGCAGCCGAGACAGGGGGCGCGAGAACACTGAAGCTTTCTTT | 16 | TRBJ1-1 | TRBD1 | - | TRBV9
CASSSADLNTEAFF | TGTGCCAGCAGCTCGGCAGACTTGAACACTGAAGCTTTCTTT | 14 | TRBJ1-1 | - | - | TRBV7-9
CASSEEGGRNMWNEQFF | TGTGCCAGCAGTGAAGAAGGGGGAAGAAACATGTGGAATGAGCAGTTCTTC | 17 | TRBJ2-1 | - | - | TRBV2
CASSGRDRSYEQYF | TGTGCCAGCAGCGGGAGGGACAGGTCCTACGAGCAGTACTTC | 14 | TRBJ2-7 | TRBD1 | - | TRBV9
CASNRDRSYEQYF | TGTGCCAGCAACCGGGACAGGTCTTACGAGCAGTACTTC | 13 | TRBJ2-7 | TRBD1 | - | TRBV6-5
CASSQGPGGHDNEQFF | TGCGCCAGCAGCCAAGGACCGGGGGGTCATGACAATGAGCAGTTCTTC | 16 | TRBJ2-1 | TRBD2 | - | TRBV4-1
CASSQDGIAGPTDTQYF | TGCGCCAGCAGCCAAGATGGAATAGCGGGACCCACAGATACGCAGTATTTT | 17 | TRBJ2-3 | TRBD2 | - | TRBV4-3
CASSPPDRYEQYF | TGTGCCAGCAGCCCTCCTGACCGCTACGAGCAGTACTTC | 13 | TRBJ2-7 | - | - | TRBV7-9
CASSHWTESSYEQYF | TGTGCCAGCAGCCATTGGACAGAGAGCTCCTACGAGCAGTACTTC | 15 | TRBJ2-7 | - | - | TRBV7-2
CSATFSHRGRDEQYF | TGCAGCGCGACCTTCTCCCACAGGGGGCGCGACGAGCAGTACTTC | 15 | TRBJ2-7 | TRBD1 | - | TRBV29-1
CASSLTLRGEAFF | TGTGCCAGCAGCTTAACGCTTAGAGGCGAAGCTTTCTTT | 13 | TRBJ1-1 | - | - | TRBV7-3
CASLGLGAQGANVLTF | TGTGCCAGCTTGGGACTGGGGGCGCAAGGGGCCAACGTCCTGACTTTC | 16 | TRBJ2-6 | - | - | TRBV2
CATSVGQTNTGELFF | TGTGCCACCAGCGTAGGGCAGACGAACACCGGGGAGCTGTTTTTT | 15 | TRBJ2-2 | - | - | TRBV15
CATGGDYNSPLHF | TGTGCCACAGGGGGTGACTATAATTCACCCCTCCACTTT | 13 | TRBJ1-6 | TRBD1 | once | TRBV10-3
CARRQGEVYGYTF | TGTGCCAGACGACAGGGCGAAGTCTATGGCTACACCTTC | 13 | TRBJ1-2 | TRBD1 | - | TRBV2
CASSPQTGSYEQYF | TGTGCCAGCAGCCCCCAGACAGGGTCCTACGAGCAGTACTTC | 14 | TRBJ2-7 | TRBD1 | - | TRBV7-6
CASSEVADSYNEQFF | TGTGCCAGCAGCGAGGTTGCAGACTCCTACAATGAGCAGTTCTTC | 15 | TRBJ2-1 | - | - | TRBV6-4
CASSQGFFSGTEAFF | TGCGCCAGCAGCCAGGGCTTCTTTTCTGGCACTGAAGCTTTCTTT | 15 | TRBJ1-1 | - | - | TRBV4-3
CASSQDRVRYEQYF | TGCGCCAGCAGCCAAGACAGGGTCCGCTACGAGCAGTACTTC | 14 | TRBJ2-7 | - | once | TRBV4-3
CASSFFGNEQFF | TGTGCCAGCAGTTTTTTTGGAAATGAGCAGTTCTTC | 12 | TRBJ2-1 | - | - | TRBV27
CASSERREGQPQHF | TGTGCCAGCAGTGAACGACGGGAAGGTCAGCCCCAGCATTTT | 14 | TRBJ1-5 | - | - | TRBV6-1
CATSVARAGNEQFF | TGTGCCACCAGTGTGGCCAGGGCCGGCAATGAGCAGTTCTTC | 14 | TRBJ2-1 | - | - | TRBV24-1
CASSSLAGGLETQYF | TGTGCCAGCAGCTCACTAGCGGGGGGGCTGGAGACCCAGTACTTC | 15 | TRBJ2-5 | TRBD2 | - | TRBV13
CASSHSPRLGLEETQYF | TGTGCCAGCAGCCATTCTCCCAGGCTTGGCCTGGAAGAGACCCAGTACTTC | 17 | TRBJ2-5 | - | - | TRBV3-1/TRBV3-2
CASSVALGINEQFF | TGTGCCAGCAGCGTAGCCCTAGGGATCAATGAGCAGTTCTTC | 14 | TRBJ2-1 | - | once | TRBV9
CASSLESGILNTEAFF | TGTGCCAGCAGCTTGGAATCAGGGATTCTCAACACTGAAGCTTTCTTT | 16 | TRBJ1-1 | - | - | TRBV5-5
CASSPSGTSGEETQYF | TGCGCCAGCAGCCCCAGTGGGACTAGCGGGGAAGAGACCCAGTACTTC | 16 | TRBJ2-5 | TRBD2 | - | TRBV4-3
CASSTGERSEAFF | TGTGCCAGTAGTACAGGGGAGCGGAGTGAAGCTTTCTTT | 13 | TRBJ1-1 | - | - | TRBV19
CASSPPFREQYF | TGTGCCAGCAGTCCCCCTTTTCGCGAGCAGTACTTC | 12 | TRBJ2-7 | - | - | TRBV27
CASSYGTGVSYGYTF | TGTGCCAGCAGTTACGGTACAGGCGTTTCCTATGGCTACACCTTC | 15 | TRBJ1-2 | - | - | TRBV6-5
CASSEYRAGANVLTF | TGTGCCAGCAGTGAATACAGGGCTGGGGCCAACGTCCTGACTTTC | 15 | TRBJ2-6 | - | - | TRBV6-4
CATGGGGNQETQYF | TGTGCCACGGGGGGAGGAGGGAACCAAGAGACCCAGTACTTC | 14 | TRBJ2-5 | TRBD2 | few | TRBV10-3
CASSLEMNTEAFF | TGTGCCAGCAGCCTCGAGATGAACACTGAAGCTTTCTTT | 13 | TRBJ1-1 | - | once | TRBV5-4
CASSPFGRAGYEQYF | TGTGCCAGCAGCCCCTTTGGGAGGGCGGGCTACGAGCAGTACTTC | 15 | TRBJ2-7 | TRBD2 | - | TRBV13
CASSPLRQGSYNEQFF | TGTGCCAGCAGCCCGCTTAGACAGGGTAGCTACAATGAGCAGTTCTTC | 16 | TRBJ2-1 | TRBD1 | - | TRBV5-6
CASSFSPGANVLTF | TGTGCCAGCAGCTTCTCACCTGGGGCCAACGTCCTGACTTTC | 14 | TRBJ2-6 | - | few | TRBV5-6
CASSYSMRLEQYF | TGTGCCAGCAGTTACTCGATGAGGCTCGAGCAGTACTTC | 13 | TRBJ2-7 | - | - | TRBV6-5
CASSQVDGDQPQHF | TGCGCCAGCAGCCAAGTGGACGGGGATCAGCCCCAGCATTTT | 14 | TRBJ1-5 | - | - | TRBV4-3
CASSLSSTEAFF | TGCGCCAGCAGCTTGAGCAGCACTGAAGCTTTCTTT | 12 | TRBJ1-1 | - | - | TRBV5-1
CASSVAGNTGELFF | TGTGCCAGCAGCGTAGCCGGTAACACCGGGGAGCTGTTTTTT | 14 | TRBJ2-2 | - | - | TRBV9
CASSEVTGSTDTQYF | TGTGCCAGCAGTGAAGTCACAGGCAGCACAGATACGCAGTATTTT | 15 | TRBJ2-3 | - | - | TRBV6-1
CASSLRGQPQHF | TGTGCCAGCAGCTTGAGGGGCCAGCCCCAGCATTTT | 12 | TRBJ1-5 | - | - | TRBV7-9
CASSQDLSRQGNQPQHF | TGTGCCAGCAGCCAAGATTTGTCGAGACAGGGCAATCAGCCCCAGCATTTT | 17 | TRBJ1-5 | - | - | TRBV3-1/TRBV3-2
CASSDSGLADYNEQFF | TGTGCCAGCAGTGACTCAGGGCTAGCGGACTACAATGAGCAGTTCTTC | 16 | TRBJ2-1 | TRBD2 | - | TRBV6-4